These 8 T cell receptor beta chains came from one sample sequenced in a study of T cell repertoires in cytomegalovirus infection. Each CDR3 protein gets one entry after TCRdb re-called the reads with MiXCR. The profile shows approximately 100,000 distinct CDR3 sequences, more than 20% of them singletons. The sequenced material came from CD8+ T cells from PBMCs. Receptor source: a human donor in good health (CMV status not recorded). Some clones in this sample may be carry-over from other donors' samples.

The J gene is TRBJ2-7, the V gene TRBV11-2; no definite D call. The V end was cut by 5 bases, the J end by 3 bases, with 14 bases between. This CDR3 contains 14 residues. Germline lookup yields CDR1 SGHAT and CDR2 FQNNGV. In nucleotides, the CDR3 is TGTGCCAGCAGCCCCCTGGCTACCGTCTACGAGCAGTACTTC. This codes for CASSPLATVYEQYF.

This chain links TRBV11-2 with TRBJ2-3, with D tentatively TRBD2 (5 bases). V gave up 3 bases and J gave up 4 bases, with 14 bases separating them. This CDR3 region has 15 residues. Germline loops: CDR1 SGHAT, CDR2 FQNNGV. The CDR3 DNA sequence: TGTGCCAGCAGCTTTAATGAGGGCATGGCAGATACGCAGTATTTT. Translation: CASSFNEGMADTQYF.

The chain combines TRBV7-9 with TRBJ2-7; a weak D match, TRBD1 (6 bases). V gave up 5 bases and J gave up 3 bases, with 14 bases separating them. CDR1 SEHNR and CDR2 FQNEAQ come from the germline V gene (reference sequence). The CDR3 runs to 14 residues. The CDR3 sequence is CASSADRMGYEQYF. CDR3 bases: TGTGCCAGCAGCGCCGACAGGATGGGCTACGAGCAGTACTTC. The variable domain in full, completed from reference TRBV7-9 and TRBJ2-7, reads DTGVSQNPRHKITKRGQNVTFRCDPISEHNRLYWYRQTLGQGPEFLTYFQNEAQLEKSRLLSDRFSAERPKGSFSTLEIQRTEQGDSAMYLCASSADRMGYEQYFGPGTRLTVT.

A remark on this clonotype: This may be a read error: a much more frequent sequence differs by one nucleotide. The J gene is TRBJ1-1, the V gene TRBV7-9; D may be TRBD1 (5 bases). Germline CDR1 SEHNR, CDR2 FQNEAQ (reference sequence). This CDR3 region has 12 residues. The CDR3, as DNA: TGTACCAGCAGCTACGGGACCACTGAAGCTTTCTTT. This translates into CTSSYGTTEAFF.

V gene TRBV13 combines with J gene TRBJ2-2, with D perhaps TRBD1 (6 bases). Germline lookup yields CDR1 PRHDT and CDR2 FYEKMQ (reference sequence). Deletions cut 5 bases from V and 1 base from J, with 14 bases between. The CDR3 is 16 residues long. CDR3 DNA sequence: TGTGCCAGCAGCCTATTGGGACATAAGAACACCGGGGAGCTGTTTTTT. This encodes CASSLLGHKNTGELFF.

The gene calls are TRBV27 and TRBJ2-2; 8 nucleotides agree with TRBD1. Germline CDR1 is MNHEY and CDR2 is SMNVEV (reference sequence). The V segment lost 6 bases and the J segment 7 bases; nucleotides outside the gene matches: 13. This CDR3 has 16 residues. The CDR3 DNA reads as TGTGCCAGCAGCTTGGTCGACAGGGGCATGGTCGGGGAGCTGTTTTTT. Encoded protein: CASSLVDRGMVGELFF.

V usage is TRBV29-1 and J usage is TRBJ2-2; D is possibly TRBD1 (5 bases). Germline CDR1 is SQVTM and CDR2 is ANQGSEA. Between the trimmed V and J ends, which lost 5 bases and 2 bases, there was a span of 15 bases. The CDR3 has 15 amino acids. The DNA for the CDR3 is TGCAGCGTTACTTTAGGCAGGGATAACACCGGGGAGCTGTTTTTT. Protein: CSVTLGRDNTGELFF.

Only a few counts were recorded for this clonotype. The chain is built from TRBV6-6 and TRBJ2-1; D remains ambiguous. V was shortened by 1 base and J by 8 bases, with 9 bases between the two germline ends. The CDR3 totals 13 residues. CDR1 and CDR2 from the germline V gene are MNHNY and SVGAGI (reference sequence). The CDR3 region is CASSYLYRDEQFF. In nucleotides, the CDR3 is TGTGCCAGCAGTTACTTATACCGAGATGAGCAGTTCTTC.